The T cell receptor beta chain described here comes from a study of CD8+ T cells in alopecia areata. The count of this clone is one. As the sequencing template, cDNA was produced by extracting RNA and reverse transcribing it. The data were produced by immunoSEQ multiplex PCR, yet TCRdb's version contains in-frame clones alone and is incomplete. The sample carries about 180,000 clones, 65% to 75% recorded once. V was pared by 0 bases and J by 3 bases, with 10 bases between. CDR3 length equals 15 residues. CDR1 is SGHRS and CDR2 is YFSETQ in the germline V gene. The chain employs TRBV5-1 and TRBJ2-1; no reliable D call. This receptor was obtained from a human donor with alopecia areata. The source material was CD8+ T cells sorted from blood, sampled at week 0. In DNA form, the CDR3 reads TGCGCCAGCAGCTTGGCGAGAGGCCACTACAATGAGCAGTTCTTC. Translating gives CASSLARGHYNEQFF.